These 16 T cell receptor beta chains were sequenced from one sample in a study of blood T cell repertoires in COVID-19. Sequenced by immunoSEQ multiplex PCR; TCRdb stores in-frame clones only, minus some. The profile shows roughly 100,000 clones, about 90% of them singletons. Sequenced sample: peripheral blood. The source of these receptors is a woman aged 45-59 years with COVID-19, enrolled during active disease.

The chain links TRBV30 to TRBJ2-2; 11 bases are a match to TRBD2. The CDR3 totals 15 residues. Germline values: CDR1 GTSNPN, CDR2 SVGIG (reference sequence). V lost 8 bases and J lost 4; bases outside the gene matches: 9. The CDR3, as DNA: TGTGCCGGGACCGGGACTAGCGGTTCCACCGGGGAGCTGTTTTTT. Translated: CAGTGTSGSTGELFF.

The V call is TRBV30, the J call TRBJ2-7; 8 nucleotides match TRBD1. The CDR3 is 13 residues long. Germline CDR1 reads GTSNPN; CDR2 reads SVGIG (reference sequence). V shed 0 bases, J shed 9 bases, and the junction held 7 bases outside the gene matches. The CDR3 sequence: CAWSVTDRGGQYF. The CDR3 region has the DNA TGTGCCTGGAGTGTAACCGACAGGGGAGGGCAGTACTTC.

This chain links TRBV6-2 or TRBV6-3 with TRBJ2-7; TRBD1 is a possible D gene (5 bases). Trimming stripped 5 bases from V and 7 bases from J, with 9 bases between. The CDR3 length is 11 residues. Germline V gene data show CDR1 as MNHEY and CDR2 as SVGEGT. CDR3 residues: CASSTRDEQYF. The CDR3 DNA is TGTGCCAGCAGTACCAGGGATGAGCAGTACTTC.

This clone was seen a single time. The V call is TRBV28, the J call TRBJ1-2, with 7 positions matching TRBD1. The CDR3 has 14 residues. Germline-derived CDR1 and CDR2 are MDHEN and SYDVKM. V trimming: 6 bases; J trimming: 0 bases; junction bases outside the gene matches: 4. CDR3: CASRSGGTNYGYTF. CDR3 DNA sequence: TGTGCCAGCAGGTCAGGGGGTACTAACTATGGCTACACCTTC.

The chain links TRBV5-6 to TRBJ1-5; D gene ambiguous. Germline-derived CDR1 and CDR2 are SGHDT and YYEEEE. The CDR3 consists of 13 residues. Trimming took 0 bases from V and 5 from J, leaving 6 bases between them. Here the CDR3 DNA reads TGTGCCAGCAGCTTGGGGCTAGATCAGCCCCAGCATTTT. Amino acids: CASSLGLDQPQHF.

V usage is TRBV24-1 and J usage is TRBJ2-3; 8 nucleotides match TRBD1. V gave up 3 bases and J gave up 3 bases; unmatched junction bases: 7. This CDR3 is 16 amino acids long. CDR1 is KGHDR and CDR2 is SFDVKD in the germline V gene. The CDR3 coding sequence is TGTGCCACCAGTGATGCGGGACAGGCCCCAACAGATACGCAGTATTTT. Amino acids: CATSDAGQAPTDTQYF.

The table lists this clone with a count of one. CDR3 amino acids: CASSLGGGGPYEQYF. The CDR3 nucleotides are TGTGCCAGCAGCTTAGGGGGCGGGGGACCCTACGAGCAGTACTTC. This rearrangement joins TRBV7-2 to TRBJ2-7; 7 nucleotides agree with TRBD2. The germline gives CDR1 SGHTA, CDR2 FQGNSA. The CDR3 consists of 15 residues. The ends lost 1 base at V and 2 bases at J; junction bases unmatched: 5.

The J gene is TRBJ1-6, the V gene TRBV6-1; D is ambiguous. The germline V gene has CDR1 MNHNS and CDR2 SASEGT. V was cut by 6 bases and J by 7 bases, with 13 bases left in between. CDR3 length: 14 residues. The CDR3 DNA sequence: TGTGCCAGCAGAGATACTTCGGGGAATTCACCCCTCCACTTT. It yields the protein CASRDTSGNSPLHF.

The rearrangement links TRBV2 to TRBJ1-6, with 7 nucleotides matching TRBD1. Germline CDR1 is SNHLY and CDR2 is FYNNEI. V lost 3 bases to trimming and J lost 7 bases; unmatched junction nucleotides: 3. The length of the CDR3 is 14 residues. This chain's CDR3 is CASSDDRDNSPLHF. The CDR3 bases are TGTGCCAGCAGTGATGACAGGGACAATTCACCCCTCCACTTT.

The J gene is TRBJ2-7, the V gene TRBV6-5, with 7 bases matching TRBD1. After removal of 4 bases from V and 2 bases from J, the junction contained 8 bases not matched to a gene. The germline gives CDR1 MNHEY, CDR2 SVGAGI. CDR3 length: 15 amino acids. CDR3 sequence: CASSSSGTAAYEQYF. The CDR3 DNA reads TGTGCCAGCAGTTCTTCCGGGACAGCTGCCTACGAGCAGTACTTC.

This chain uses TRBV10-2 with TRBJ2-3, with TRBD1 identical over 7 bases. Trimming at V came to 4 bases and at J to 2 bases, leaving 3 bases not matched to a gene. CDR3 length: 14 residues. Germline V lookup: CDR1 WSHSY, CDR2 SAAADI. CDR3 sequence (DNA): TGCGCCAGCAGTGGACAGGGTACCACAGATACGCAGTATTTT. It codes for CASSGQGTTDTQYF.

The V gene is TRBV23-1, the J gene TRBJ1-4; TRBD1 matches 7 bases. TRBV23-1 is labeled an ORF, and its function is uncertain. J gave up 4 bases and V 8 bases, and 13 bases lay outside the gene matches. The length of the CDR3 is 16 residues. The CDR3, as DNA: TGCGCCAGCCATCCAACACCGGGACAGCGTAATGAAAAACTGTTTTTT. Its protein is CASHPTPGQRNEKLFF.

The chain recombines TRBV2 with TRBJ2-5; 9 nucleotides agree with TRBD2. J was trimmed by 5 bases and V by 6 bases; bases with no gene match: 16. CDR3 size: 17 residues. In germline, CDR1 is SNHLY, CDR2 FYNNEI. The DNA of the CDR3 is TGTGCCAGCAGGCCTATTTTAGGCGGGGGGGCCCGGGAGACCCAGTACTTC. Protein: CASRPILGGGARETQYF.

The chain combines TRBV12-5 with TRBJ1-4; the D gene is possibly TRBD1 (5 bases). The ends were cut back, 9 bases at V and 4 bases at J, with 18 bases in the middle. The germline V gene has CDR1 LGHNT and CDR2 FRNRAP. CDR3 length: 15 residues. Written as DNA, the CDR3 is TGTGCTAGCTCGCCATTTGACAGCGATAATGAAAAACTGTTTTTT. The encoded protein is CASSPFDSDNEKLFF.

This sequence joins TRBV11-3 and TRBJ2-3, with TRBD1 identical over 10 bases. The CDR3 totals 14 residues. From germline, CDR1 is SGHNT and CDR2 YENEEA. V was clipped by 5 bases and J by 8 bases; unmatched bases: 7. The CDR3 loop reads CASSPGQGVGTQYF. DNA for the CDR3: TGTGCCAGCAGCCCCGGACAGGGGGTAGGTACGCAGTATTTT.

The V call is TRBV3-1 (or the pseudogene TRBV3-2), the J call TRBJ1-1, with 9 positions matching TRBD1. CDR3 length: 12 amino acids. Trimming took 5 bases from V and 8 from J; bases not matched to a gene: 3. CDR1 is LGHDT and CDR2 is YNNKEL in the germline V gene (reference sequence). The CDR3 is CASSFDRGEAFF. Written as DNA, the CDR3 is TGTGCCAGCAGCTTTGACAGGGGGGAAGCTTTCTTT.